Listed here is a single T cell receptor beta chain. Its cognate antigen is unknown. The junction and the germline gene differ at one end; a read error may be behind it. The record originates from a study of Graves' ophthalmopathy and Graves' hyperthyroidism. Study in general: Over 18 months of follow-up, stable hyperthyroidism required that no ophthalmopathy appear.

Investigators amplified TCR beta CDR3 regions from RNA transcripts. The library came from an HTBI-primed first-round RT-PCR and a second-round multiplex PCR. TCRdb passed the multiplex PCR reads through MiXCR, listing each CDR3 protein once. The sample consists of about 550,000 distinct CDR3 sequences, approximately 35% of them appearing once. This CDR3 is 16 amino acids long. CDR1 and CDR2 (germline): DFQATT, SNEGSKA (reference sequence). Broader study findings: Using 13 signatures, a model distinguished ophthalmopathy from stable hyperthyroidism, reaching around 85% sensitivity and roughly 80% specificity. A majority of expanded thyroid clonotypes exceeding 0.001 frequency were likewise present in blood.

Exclusion covered patients with other autoimmune diseases or uncontrolled infections (as well as pregnancy or lactation). This TCR came from an adult man with Graves' hyperthyroidism. This rearrangement joins TRBV20-1 to TRBJ2-3; TRBD2 aligns across 13 bases. The specimen sequenced was peripheral blood or thyroid tissue (not recorded which). CDR3 coding DNA: TGCAGTACTAGCGGGGGGGCCAGGTTCAGGACAGATACGCAGTATTTT. This codes for CSTSGGARFRTDTQYF.